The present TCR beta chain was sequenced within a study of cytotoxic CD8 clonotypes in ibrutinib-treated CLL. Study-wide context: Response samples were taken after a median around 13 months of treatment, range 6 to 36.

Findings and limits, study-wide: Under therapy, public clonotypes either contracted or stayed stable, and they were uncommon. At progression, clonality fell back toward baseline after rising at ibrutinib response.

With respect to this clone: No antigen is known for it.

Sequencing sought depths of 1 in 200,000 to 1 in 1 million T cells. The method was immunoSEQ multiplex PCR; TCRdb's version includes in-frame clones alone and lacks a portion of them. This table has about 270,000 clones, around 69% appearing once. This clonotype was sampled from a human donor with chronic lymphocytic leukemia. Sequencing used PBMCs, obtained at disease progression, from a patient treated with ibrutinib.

CDR3 in DNA: TGTGCCAGCAGTGCCGGGACACCGTTCGGGGCCAACGTCCTGACTTTC. It translates to CASSAGTPFGANVLTF. The chain joins TRBV2 to TRBJ2-6; maybe TRBD1 (6 bases). With 4 bases removed from V and 4 bases from J, the gap between germline ends came to 14 bases. Germline CDR1 is SNHLY and CDR2 is FYNNEI. The CDR3 covers 16 residues.